These 15 T cell receptor beta chains were sequenced from one sample in a study of naive and memory T cell subsets (dated by TCRdb to about 2017). Library prep was done by 5' RACE. Data came from an Illumina MiSeq. Four rounds of PCR, run with the SP2 primer together with nested alpha and beta constant region primers, were used to amplify the ligated cDNA. TCRdb cleaned the public reads at Q25 with fastp, built clones with MiXCR and kept in-frame beta chains. Rows merge per CDR3 protein into single entries with the most common DNA and genes. The sample table contains more than 50,000 distinct CDR3 sequences; only one count was recorded for 8% to 9% of them. The top ten clonotypes cover around 21% of the sample. A robust, sensitive protocol for the amplification, sequencing and analysis of TCRs was described in the study, in which 3' ligation of a UMI-containing oligonucleotide to TCR cDNA was used.

These TCRs come from a female donor in good health.

V and J are TRBV28 and TRBJ1-1; D ambiguous. Looked up from germline, CDR1 is MDHEN and CDR2 is SYDVKM. Trimming removed 10 bases from V and 1 base from J, with 7 bases in between. CDR3 length equals 11 residues. The CDR3: CATWTNTEAFF. DNA of the CDR3: TGTGCCACCTGGACGAACACTGAAGCTTTCTTT.

This clonotype was counted at least ten times. V usage is TRBV7-2 and J usage is TRBJ2-1, with 10 bases that match TRBD2. Germline CDR1 and CDR2: SGHTA and FQGNSA. This CDR3 region has 17 residues. J gave up 0 bases and V 1 base, and 3 bases lay outside the gene matches. CDR3 in amino acids: CASSLGPSGSSYNEQFF. The CDR3 DNA reads TGTGCCAGCAGCTTAGGTCCTAGCGGGAGCTCCTACAATGAGCAGTTCTTC.

The rearrangement joins TRBV6-5 to TRBJ1-1, with D tentatively TRBD1 (5 bases). This CDR3 is 14 amino acids long. The ends were cut back, 2 bases at V and 7 bases at J, with 14 bases in the middle. The germline gives CDR1 MNHEY, CDR2 SVGAGI. The DNA of the CDR3 is TGTGCCAGCAGTTACACTCGTGTCGGGGGTGAAGCTTTCTTT. Translating gives CASSYTRVGGEAFF.

The rearrangement joins TRBV29-1 to TRBJ2-7, with 7 bases matching TRBD1. V shed 4 bases and J 7 bases; nucleotides not matched to a gene: 31. This CDR3 spans 20 amino acids. Germline V gene lookup returns CDR1 SQVTM and CDR2 ANQGSEA. CDR3: CSVATGTVPRAGNLSREQYF. Here the CDR3 DNA reads TGCAGCGTTGCCACCGGGACAGTCCCCCGGGCAGGTAACCTTAGTCGGGAGCAGTACTTC.

This clonotype was observed a few times. The chain carries TRBV27 and TRBJ2-1; 9 bases match TRBD2. Per the germline V gene, CDR1 is MNHEY and CDR2 is SMNVEV (reference sequence). CDR3 length equals 18 residues. V shed 4 bases, J shed 3 bases, and the junction held 13 bases outside the gene matches. CDR3 loop: CASSSTPATSGNYNEQFF. The DNA for the CDR3 is TGTGCCAGCAGTTCCACTCCCGCGACTAGCGGCAACTACAATGAGCAGTTCTTC.

This clonotype appeared a few times. This chain connects TRBV19 to TRBJ1-1; no firm D call. Germline V CDR1 and CDR2: LNHDA, SQIVND (reference sequence). V lost 4 bases, J lost 0 bases, and 12 bases lay in between. The CDR3 is 15 residues long. The CDR3 here is CASSKPGFMNTEAFF. CDR3 in DNA: TGTGCCAGTAGTAAGCCGGGATTCATGAACACTGAAGCTTTCTTT.

V is TRBV28 and J is TRBJ2-3; no definite D call. V lost 1 base and J lost 3, with 8 bases in between. The germline gives CDR1 MDHEN, CDR2 SYDVKM. The CDR3 runs to 14 residues. CDR3 coding DNA: TGTGCCAGCAGTTTATTCCTAGGAACAGATACGCAGTATTTT. This sequence encodes CASSLFLGTDTQYF.

This clonotype has only a few counts. The V and J genes are TRBV6-5 and TRBJ2-7; D may be TRBD1 (6 bases). Trimming stripped 0 bases from V and 3 bases from J, with 15 bases between. CDR3 length: 16 residues. CDR1 is MNHEY, CDR2 SVGAGI, per germline. The CDR3: CASSYSSADRLYEQYF. The CDR3 DNA reads as TGTGCCAGCAGTTACTCGAGCGCGGACAGACTCTACGAGCAGTACTTC.

The chain uses TRBV5-1 and TRBJ1-5; TRBD1 might be the D (5 bases). Trimming removed 2 bases at V and 5 bases at J, with 14 bases between. CDR1 SGHRS and CDR2 YFSETQ come from the germline V gene. The CDR3 contains 15 residues. The CDR3 reads CASSFFPGTDQPQHF. The DNA of the CDR3 is TGCGCCAGCAGCTTCTTCCCGGGGACGGATCAGCCCCAGCATTTT.

Many counts were recorded for this clonotype. Here the CDR3 DNA reads TGCGCCAGCAGCTTGGTCCTCGAAGAGACCCAGTACTTC. It codes for CASSLVLEETQYF. V and J are TRBV5-1 and TRBJ2-5; D is uncertain. Germline V gene data show CDR1 as SGHRS and CDR2 as YFSETQ. This CDR3 spans 13 amino acids. Trimming removed 0 bases from V and 3 bases from J, with 6 bases in between.

This clonotype was seen a handful of times. The chain couples TRBV6-5 to TRBJ1-3; tentatively, D is TRBD1 (5 bases). The ends were cut back, 6 bases at V and 0 bases at J, with 12 bases in the middle. Germline V gives CDR1 MNHEY, CDR2 SVGAGI. CDR3 size: 15 residues. The CDR3 here is CASSPDRSSGNTIYF. In nucleotides, the CDR3 is TGTGCCAGCAGCCCAGACAGAAGCTCTGGAAACACCATATATTTT.

This clonotype was observed a handful of times. The chain joins TRBV11-2 to TRBJ2-2, with D unclear. The CDR3 totals 13 residues. CDR1 and CDR2 (germline): SGHAT, FQNNGV. Trimming took off 0 bases at V and 9 bases at J, with 8 bases between the two ends. CDR3 region: CASSLDRFRELFF. CDR3 coding DNA: TGTGCCAGCAGCTTAGATCGGTTCAGGGAGCTGTTTTTT.

This clonotype was detected a few times. The genes are TRBV24-1 and TRBJ2-5; D not certain. Germline values: CDR1 KGHDR, CDR2 SFDVKD. V lost 3 bases and J lost 5, with 9 bases in between. The CDR3 spans 13 residues. The CDR3 sequence is CATSDGVVETQYF. CDR3 in DNA: TGTGCCACCAGTGATGGGGTCGTGGAGACCCAGTACTTC.

This clonotype has just a few counts. The gene calls are TRBV13 and TRBJ2-1; 8 bases are shared with TRBD1. The junction had 2 bases not matched to a gene; V was cut back by 0 bases and J by 4 bases. The CDR3 spans 15 residues. CDR1 and CDR2 (germline): PRHDT, FYEKMQ (reference sequence). CDR3 loop: CASSLGDRGYNEQFF. The CDR3 DNA follows: TGTGCCAGCAGCTTAGGAGACAGGGGATACAATGAGCAGTTCTTC.

This clonotype showed up just a few times. The CDR3 DNA sequence: TGTGCCAGCAGTTTCCAGTTATCGAGCTCCTACAATGAGCAGTTCTTC. Protein sequence: CASSFQLSSSYNEQFF. This sequence joins TRBV28 and TRBJ2-1; D unclear. Germline V gene lookup returns CDR1 MDHEN and CDR2 SYDVKM. CDR3 length equals 16 residues. Trimming removed 3 bases from V and 0 bases from J, with 12 bases in between.